This passage covers 16 T cell receptor beta chains from one sample sequenced in a study of blood T cell repertoires in COVID-19 (dated by TCRdb to 2018 to 2021). The protocol used for the library was the immunoSEQ multiplex PCR assay. Here the immuneACCESS table is served through TCRdb, limited to in-frame sequences with V and J called. Missing clones are a known gap in these copies; in checked studies unresolved V genes cover under half, and the rest lacks a known reason. In all, the sample holds 60,000 to 85,000 clones, and roughly 89% of those were seen once. Of the sample, almost 5% is held by the ten largest clones. The sequenced sample consisted of peripheral blood. These receptors all stem from a woman aged 45-65 years with active COVID-19.

The rearrangement joins TRBV19 to TRBJ1-5, with D possibly being TRBD1 (5 bases). Looked up from germline, CDR1 is LNHDA and CDR2 is SQIVND (reference sequence). The CDR3 length is 15 residues. Trimming shortened V by 6 bases and J by 1 base, and 13 bases separated the two germline ends. CDR3 protein: CASSPGGGSNQPQHF. The CDR3 DNA reads TGTGCCAGTAGCCCCGGGGGGGGGAGCAATCAGCCCCAGCATTTT.

The V gene is TRBV5-5, the J gene TRBJ2-3; TRBD2 is a possible D gene (6 bases). The V and J ends lost 3 bases and 6 bases respectively, with 20 bases between them. There are 16 residues in the CDR3. CDR1 and CDR2 from the germline V gene are SGHKS and YYEKEE (reference sequence). The CDR3 protein is CASSWGGGISGDTQYF. Here the CDR3 DNA reads TGTGCCAGCAGCTGGGGAGGCGGGATTTCAGGGGATACGCAGTATTTT.

The CDR3 sequence is CASSLQGGNEKLFF. CDR3 DNA: TGTGCCAGCAGCTTACAGGGTGGGAATGAAAAACTGTTTTTT. The rearrangement uses TRBV5-6 and TRBJ1-4, with D possibly being TRBD1 (6 bases). Trimming took off 2 bases at V and 5 bases at J, with 10 bases between the two ends. The germline CDR1 and CDR2 sequences are SGHDT and YYEEEE. The CDR3 runs 14 residues.

This clone has just one count. The chain links TRBV29-1 to TRBJ2-7, with TRBD2 matching over 10 bases. V lost 8 bases, J lost 5 bases, and 9 bases stayed unmatched. Germline V CDR1 and CDR2: SQVTM, ANQGSEA. The CDR3 runs to 13 residues. Written as DNA, the CDR3 is TGCAGCTCCGTGGGTCTAGCGGGAGACGAGCAGTACTTC. Amino acids: CSSVGLAGDEQYF.

The V and J genes are TRBV19 and TRBJ2-7; D might be TRBD2 (6 bases). V lost 6 bases to trimming and J lost 5 bases, with 35 bases between them. The V gene's germline CDR1 is LNHDA and CDR2 SQIVND (reference sequence). The CDR3 covers 20 residues. In nucleotides, the CDR3 is TGTGCCAGTAGATTGGCCCCGGGTAGCGGAACCGTAGGCGTCGGAAACGAGCAGTACTTC. Translated, it gives CASRLAPGSGTVGVGNEQYF.

This clone was picked up a small number of times. The chain couples TRBV7-9 to TRBJ1-1; D remains unclear. Germline lookup yields CDR1 SEHNR and CDR2 FQNEAQ (reference sequence). The CDR3 contains 15 residues. The germline V and J ends were trimmed by 4 bases and 1 base, with 13 bases remaining between them. The CDR3 nucleotides read TGTGCCAGCAGCTCGGAGGCGGCCCGGAACACTGAAGCTTTCTTT. It yields the protein CASSSEAARNTEAFF.

The chain joins TRBV2 to TRBJ1-5; D is ambiguous. This CDR3 spans 15 amino acids. V was clipped by 0 bases and J by 2 bases, with 8 bases between them. Looked up from germline, CDR1 is SNHLY and CDR2 is FYNNEI. As DNA, the CDR3 is TGTGCCAGCAGTGAAGCCAGTCAGGGCAATCAGCCCCAGCATTTT. Its translation: CASSEASQGNQPQHF.

The chain links TRBV4-1 to TRBJ1-3; D not resolved. Germline-derived CDR1 and CDR2 are MGHRA and YSYEKL. The germline V and J ends were trimmed by 4 bases and 4 bases, with 11 bases remaining between them. This CDR3 is 14 amino acids long. CDR3 nucleotide sequence: TGCGCCAGCAGCCCGACATACCTCGGAAACACCATATATTTT. This encodes CASSPTYLGNTIYF.

The V gene is TRBV30, the J gene TRBJ2-6; 11 bases agree with TRBD2. The CDR3 is 17 residues long. Per germline, CDR1 GTSNPN and CDR2 SVGIG (reference sequence). V dropped 2 bases and J dropped 1; count of bases not matched to a gene: 4. The CDR3 is CAWSLRLAGSGANVLTF. CDR3 bases: TGTGCCTGGAGTCTTCGACTAGCGGGGTCTGGGGCCAACGTCCTGACTTTC.

V usage is TRBV9 and J usage is TRBJ2-3; 8 bases match TRBD2. The CDR3 loop spans 14 amino acids. The ends lost 2 bases at V and 6 bases at J; junction bases unmatched: 5. The germline CDR1 and CDR2 sequences are SGDLS and YYNGEE. In nucleotides, the CDR3 is TGTGCCAGCAGCGTTAGCGGGAAGGCGGATACGCAGTATTTT. It is translated as CASSVSGKADTQYF.

The chain is built from TRBV7-9 and TRBJ2-4; 7 bases align to TRBD1. The CDR3 sequence is 16 residues long. Germline V CDR1 and CDR2: SEHNR, FQNEAQ (reference sequence). V was pared by 5 bases and J by 0 bases, with 7 bases of the junction left unmatched. In DNA form, the CDR3 reads TGTGCCAGCAGCGGACAGGCCCTTTTAGCCAAAAACATTCAGTACTTC. Protein: CASSGQALLAKNIQYF.

The chain carries TRBV27 and TRBJ2-3; D might be TRBD2 (6 bases). The V end lost 2 bases, the J end lost 0 bases, and 12 bases lay between the germline ends. CDR1 and CDR2 (germline): MNHEY, SMNVEV (reference sequence). The length of the CDR3 is 16 residues. DNA of the CDR3: TGTGCCAGCAGTTTACGGGGGTCATCGAGCACAGATACGCAGTATTTT. Translated, it gives CASSLRGSSSTDTQYF.

This chain links TRBV2 with TRBJ1-1; D might be TRBD1 (5 bases). CDR3 size: 14 residues. Trimming removed 7 bases from V and 0 bases from J, with 12 bases in between. Germline lookup yields CDR1 SNHLY and CDR2 FYNNEI. This CDR3 reads CASTEETVNTEAFF. The CDR3 coding sequence is TGTGCCAGCACAGAAGAGACAGTGAACACTGAAGCTTTCTTT.

The DNA of the CDR3 is TGTGCCAGTCAAGTGGGACTACAAGAGACCCAGTACTTC. Its protein is CASQVGLQETQYF. V usage is TRBV25-1 and J usage is TRBJ2-5; TRBD2 agrees at 7 bases. Germline values: CDR1 MGHDK, CDR2 SYGVNS. The length of the CDR3 is 13 residues. V trimming: 9 bases; J trimming: 2 bases; junction bases outside the gene matches: 6.

CDR3 nucleotides: TGTGCCAGCAGTGTTTTAGCGGGAGCGTCCGAGCAGTACTTC. It specifies CASSVLAGASEQYF. V gene TRBV6-4 combines with J gene TRBJ2-7; 9 bases are shared with TRBD2. CDR3 length: 14 amino acids. Trimming at V came to 4 bases and at J to 6 bases, leaving 7 bases not matched to a gene. Germline CDR1 is MRHNA and CDR2 is SNTAGT.

The rearrangement uses TRBV28 and TRBJ1-2; D unresolved. V was clipped by 4 bases and J by 1 base, with 10 bases between them. The germline V gene encodes CDR1 MDHEN and CDR2 SYDVKM. The CDR3 is 14 amino acids. The DNA of the CDR3 is TGTGCCAGCAGTTCCAGCAGCGTTAACTATGGCTACACCTTC. This translates into CASSSSSVNYGYTF.